This T cell receptor (beta chain) was identified during a study of shared clonotypes between healthy human individuals. With V trimmed by 1 base and J by 4 bases, 3 bases remained unmatched. The CDR3 is 15 amino acids. Germline V gene lookup returns CDR1 MGHDK and CDR2 SYGVNS. TCRdb's copy holds only in-frame clones and misses some; the assay was immunoSEQ multiplex PCR. The sample shows some 2,500,000 clones, roughly 90% of them seen only once. This clonotype was obtained from a man younger than 35 in good health. Some clones in this sample may be carry-over from other donors' samples. The sequenced sample consisted of naive CD4+ T cells from PBMCs. As to subset: CD45RA+ positively selected. V and J are TRBV25-1 and TRBJ2-1, with 8 positions matching TRBD1. The CDR3, as DNA: TGTGCCAGCAGTGAATGGGGGACAGGATACAATGAGCAGTTCTTC. It specifies CASSEWGTGYNEQFF.